This entry concerns a single T cell receptor beta chain. These data belong to a study of blood T cell repertoires in COVID-19. Sequenced by immunoSEQ multiplex PCR; TCRdb stores in-frame clones only, minus some. This table holds tens of thousands of clones, nearly 90% found once. This receptor was obtained from a man aged 50 to 60 with active COVID-19. The sample comprised peripheral blood.

This chain's CDR3 is CASGGVPGEQYF. For the CDR3, the DNA is TGTGCCAGCGGAGGGGTCCCGGGCGAGCAGTACTTC. This sequence joins TRBV27 and TRBJ2-7, with a tentative D call TRBD2 (6 bases). The CDR3 covers 12 residues. The germline V and J ends were trimmed by 8 bases and 6 bases, with 14 bases remaining between them. Germline CDR1 and CDR2: MNHEY and SMNVEV (reference sequence).